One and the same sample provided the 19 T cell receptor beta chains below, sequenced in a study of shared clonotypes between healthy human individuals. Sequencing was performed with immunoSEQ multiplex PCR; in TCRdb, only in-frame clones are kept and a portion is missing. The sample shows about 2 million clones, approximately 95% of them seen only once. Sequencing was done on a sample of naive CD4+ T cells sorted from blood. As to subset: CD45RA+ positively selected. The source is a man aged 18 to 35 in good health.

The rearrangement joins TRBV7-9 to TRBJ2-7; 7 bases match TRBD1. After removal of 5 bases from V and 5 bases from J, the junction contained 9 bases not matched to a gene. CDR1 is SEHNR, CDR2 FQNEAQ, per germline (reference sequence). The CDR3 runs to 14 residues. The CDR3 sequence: CASSSRQGPNEQYF. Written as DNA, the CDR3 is TGTGCCAGCAGCAGCCGACAGGGTCCCAACGAGCAGTACTTC. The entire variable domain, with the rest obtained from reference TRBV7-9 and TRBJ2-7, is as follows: DTGVSQNPRHKITKRGQNVTFRCDPISEHNRLYWYRQTLGQGPEFLTYFQNEAQLEKSRLLSDRFSAERPKGSFSTLEIQRTEQGDSAMYLCASSSRQGPNEQYFGPGTRLTVT.

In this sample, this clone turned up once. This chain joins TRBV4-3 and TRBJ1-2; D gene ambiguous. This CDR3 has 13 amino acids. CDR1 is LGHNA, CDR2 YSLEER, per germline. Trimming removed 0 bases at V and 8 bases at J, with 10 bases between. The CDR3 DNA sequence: TGCGCCAGCAGCCAAGAATCTGGGAGGGGCTACACCTTC. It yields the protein CASSQESGRGYTF.

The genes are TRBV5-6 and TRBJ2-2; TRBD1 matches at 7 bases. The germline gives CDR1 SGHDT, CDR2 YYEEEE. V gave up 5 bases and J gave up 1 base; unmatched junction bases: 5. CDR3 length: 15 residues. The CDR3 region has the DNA TGTGCCAGCAGGACGACAGGGATGAACACCGGGGAGCTGTTTTTT. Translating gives CASRTTGMNTGELFF.

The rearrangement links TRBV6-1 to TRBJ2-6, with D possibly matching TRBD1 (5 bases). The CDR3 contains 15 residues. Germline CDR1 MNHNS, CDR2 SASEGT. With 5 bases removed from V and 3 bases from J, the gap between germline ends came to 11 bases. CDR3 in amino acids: CASSPDSFGANVLTF. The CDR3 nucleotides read TGTGCCAGCAGTCCAGACAGTTTTGGGGCCAACGTCCTGACTTTC.

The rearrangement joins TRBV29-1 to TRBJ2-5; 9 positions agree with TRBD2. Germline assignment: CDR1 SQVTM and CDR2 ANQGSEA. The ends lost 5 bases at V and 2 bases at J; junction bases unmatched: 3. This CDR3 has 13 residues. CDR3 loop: CSVPLAGQETQYF. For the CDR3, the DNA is TGCAGCGTTCCTCTAGCGGGGCAAGAGACCCAGTACTTC. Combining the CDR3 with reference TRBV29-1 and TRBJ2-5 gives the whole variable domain SAVISQKPSRDICQRGTSLTIQCQVDSQVTMMFWYRQQPGQSLTLIATANQGSEATYESGFVIDKFPISRPNLTFSTLTVSNMSPEDSSIYLCSVPLAGQETQYFGPGTRLLVL.

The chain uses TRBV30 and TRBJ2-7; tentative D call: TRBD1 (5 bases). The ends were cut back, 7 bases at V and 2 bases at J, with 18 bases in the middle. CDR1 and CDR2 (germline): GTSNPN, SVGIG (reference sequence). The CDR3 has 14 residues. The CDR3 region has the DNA TGTGCCTCCGAACGGCAGGGCACACCCTACGAGCAGTACTTC. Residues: CASERQGTPYEQYF.

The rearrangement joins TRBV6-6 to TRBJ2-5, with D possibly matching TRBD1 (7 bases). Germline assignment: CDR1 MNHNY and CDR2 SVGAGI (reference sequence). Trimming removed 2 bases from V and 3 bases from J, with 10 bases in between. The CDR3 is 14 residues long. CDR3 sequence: CASSYAGGKETQYF. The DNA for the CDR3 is TGTGCCAGCAGTTACGCAGGGGGGAAAGAGACCCAGTACTTC.

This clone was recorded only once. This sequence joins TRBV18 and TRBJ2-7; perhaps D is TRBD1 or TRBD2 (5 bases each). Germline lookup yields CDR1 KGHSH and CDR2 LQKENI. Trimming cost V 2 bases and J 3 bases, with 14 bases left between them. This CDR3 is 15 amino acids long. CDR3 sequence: CASSPIPGTIYEQYF. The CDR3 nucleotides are TGTGCCAGCTCACCAATACCCGGGACCATCTACGAGCAGTACTTC.

In nucleotides, the CDR3 is TGCGCCAGCAGCTTGGCATTCGGGGGTTTAGGTACGCAGTATTTT. Protein: CASSLAFGGLGTQYF. This chain uses TRBV5-1 with TRBJ2-3; TRBD2 might be the D (6 bases). Trimming shortened V by 0 bases and J by 8 bases, and 16 bases separated the two germline ends. The CDR3 runs 15 residues. CDR1 and CDR2 (germline): SGHRS, YFSETQ.

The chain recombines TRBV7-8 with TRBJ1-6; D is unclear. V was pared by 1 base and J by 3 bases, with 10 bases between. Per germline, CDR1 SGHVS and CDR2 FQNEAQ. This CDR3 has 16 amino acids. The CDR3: CASSLETGFYNSPLHF. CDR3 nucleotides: TGTGCCAGCAGCTTAGAGACCGGGTTCTATAATTCACCCCTCCACTTT.

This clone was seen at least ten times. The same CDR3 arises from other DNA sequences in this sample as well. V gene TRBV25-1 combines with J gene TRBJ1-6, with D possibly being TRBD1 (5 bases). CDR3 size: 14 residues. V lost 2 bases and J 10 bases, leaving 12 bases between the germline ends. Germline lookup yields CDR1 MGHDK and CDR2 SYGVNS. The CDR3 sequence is CASSEPGKYSPLHF. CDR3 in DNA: TGTGCCAGCAGTGAACCAGGGAAGTACTCACCCCTCCACTTT.

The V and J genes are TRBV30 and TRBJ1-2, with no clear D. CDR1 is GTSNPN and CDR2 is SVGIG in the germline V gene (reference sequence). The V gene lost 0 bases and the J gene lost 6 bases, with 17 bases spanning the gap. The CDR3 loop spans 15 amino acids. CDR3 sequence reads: CAWSVLFSKPDGYTF. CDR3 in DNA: TGTGCCTGGAGTGTCCTCTTTTCCAAACCGGATGGCTACACCTTC.

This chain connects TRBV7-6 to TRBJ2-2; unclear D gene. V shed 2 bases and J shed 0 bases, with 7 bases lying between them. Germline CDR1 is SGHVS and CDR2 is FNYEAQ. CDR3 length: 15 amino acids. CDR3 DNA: TGTGCCAGCAGCTTAAGCTCCTCGAACACCGGGGAGCTGTTTTTT. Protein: CASSLSSSNTGELFF. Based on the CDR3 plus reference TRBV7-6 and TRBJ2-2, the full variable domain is GAGVSQSPRYKVTKRGQDVALRCDPISGHVSLYWYRQALGQGPEFLTYFNYEAQQDKSGLPNDRFSAERPEGSISTLTIQRTEQRDSAMYRCASSLSSSNTGELFFGEGSRLTVL.

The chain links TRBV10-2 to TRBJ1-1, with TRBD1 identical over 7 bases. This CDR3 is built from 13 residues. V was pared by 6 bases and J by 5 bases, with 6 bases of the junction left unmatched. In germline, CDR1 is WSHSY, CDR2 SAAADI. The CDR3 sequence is CASSPQGRTEAFF. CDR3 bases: TGCGCCAGCAGCCCACAGGGGCGGACTGAAGCTTTCTTT.

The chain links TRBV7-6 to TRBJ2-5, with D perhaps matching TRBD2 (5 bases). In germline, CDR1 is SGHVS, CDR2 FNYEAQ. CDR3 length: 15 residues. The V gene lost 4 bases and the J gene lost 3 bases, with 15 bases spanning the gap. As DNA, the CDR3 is TGTGCCAGCAGCTCCCTACCTTTGGGAGAAGAGACCCAGTACTTC. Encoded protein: CASSSLPLGEETQYF.

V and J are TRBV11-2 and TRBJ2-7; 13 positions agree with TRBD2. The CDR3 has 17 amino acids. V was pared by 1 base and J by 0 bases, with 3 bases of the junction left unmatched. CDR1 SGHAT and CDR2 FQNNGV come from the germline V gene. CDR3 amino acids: CASSLVRTSGSSYEQYF. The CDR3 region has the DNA TGTGCCAGCAGCTTAGTACGGACTAGCGGGAGCTCCTACGAGCAGTACTTC.

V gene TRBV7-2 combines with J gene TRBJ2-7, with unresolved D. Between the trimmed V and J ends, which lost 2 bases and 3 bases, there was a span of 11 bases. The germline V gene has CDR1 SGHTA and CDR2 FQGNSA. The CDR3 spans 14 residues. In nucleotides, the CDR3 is TGTGCCAGCAGCTTATTCTACAGTAACTACGAGCAGTACTTC. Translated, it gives CASSLFYSNYEQYF.

CDR3 in amino acids: CASSGPGVSVVYEQYF. CDR3 nucleotides: TGTGCCAGCAGCGGGCCAGGGGTCTCGGTCGTCTACGAGCAGTACTTC. The chain employs TRBV7-9 and TRBJ2-7, with D maybe TRBD1 (6 bases). Trimming left V 5 bases short and J 3 bases short, with 20 bases between. Germline V gives CDR1 SEHNR, CDR2 FQNEAQ (reference sequence). The CDR3 runs 16 residues.

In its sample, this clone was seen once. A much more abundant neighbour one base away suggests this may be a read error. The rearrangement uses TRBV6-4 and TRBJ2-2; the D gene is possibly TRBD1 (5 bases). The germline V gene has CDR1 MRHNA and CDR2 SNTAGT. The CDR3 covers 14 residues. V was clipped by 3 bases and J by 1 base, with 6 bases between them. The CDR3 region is CASSETGNTGELFF. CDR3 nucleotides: TGTGCCAGCAGTGAAACAGGGAACACCGGGGAGCTGTTTTTT.